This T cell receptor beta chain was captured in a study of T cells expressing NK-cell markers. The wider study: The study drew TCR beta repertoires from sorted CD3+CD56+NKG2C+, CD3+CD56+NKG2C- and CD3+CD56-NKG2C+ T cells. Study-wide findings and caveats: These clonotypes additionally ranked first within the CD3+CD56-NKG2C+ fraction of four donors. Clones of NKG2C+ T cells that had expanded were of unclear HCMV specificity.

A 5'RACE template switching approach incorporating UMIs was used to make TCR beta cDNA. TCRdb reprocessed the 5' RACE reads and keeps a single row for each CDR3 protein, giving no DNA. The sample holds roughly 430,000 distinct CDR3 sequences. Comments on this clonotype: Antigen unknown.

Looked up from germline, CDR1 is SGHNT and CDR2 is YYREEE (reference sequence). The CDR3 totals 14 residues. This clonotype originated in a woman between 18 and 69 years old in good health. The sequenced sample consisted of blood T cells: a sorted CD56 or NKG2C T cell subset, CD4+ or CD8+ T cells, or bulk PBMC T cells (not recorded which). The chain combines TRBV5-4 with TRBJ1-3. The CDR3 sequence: CASSLEGARNTIYF.